This TCR beta chain appears in the sequencing data of a study of Ad26.COV2.S vaccination and SARS-CoV-2 variants. Comment on this clone: Its antigen is still unknown.

Germline values: CDR1 SGDLS, CDR2 YYNGEE. This CDR3 is built from 16 residues. Trimming removed 4 bases at V and 4 bases at J, with 17 bases between. Stated treatment: about 20 received Ad26.COV2.S at low or high dose, single or two shots; 5 received placebo; per-sample allocation not given. Collection of the samples took place on day 63 after the first injection of vaccine or placebo. Points from the study as a whole: Placebo recipients showed lower spike-specific TCR breadth than vaccinees. Vaccine recipients and placebo recipients showed similar non-spike TCR breadth. After vaccination, reports described spike-specific CD8+ and CD4+ T cell responses as showing substantial breadth.

TCRdb's table, derived via immunoSEQ multiplex PCR, lists solely in-frame clones and lacks some. Here the sample spans 350,000 to 400,000 clones, about 91% being singletons. The receptor's source is a person aged 18-65 years who received the Ad26.COV2.S COVID-19 vaccine or a placebo. The genes are TRBV9 and TRBJ2-2; maybe TRBD2 (6 bases). The sequencing here drew on peripheral blood, taken in a trial of Ad26.COV2.S vaccine versus placebo. The CDR3 DNA follows: TGTGCCAGCAGCTCGGGGGTCCCACCGGTCACCGGGGAGCTGTTTTTT. It translates to CASSSGVPPVTGELFF.